This is a list of T cell receptor beta chains from one sample in a study of blood T cells in healthy people across ages. TCRdb re-analysed the 5' RACE reads in MiXCR, keeping a single row per CDR3 protein. In the table there are about 670,000 distinct CDR3 sequences, 45% to 60% of which are singletons. Sequenced sample: blood. Receptors were obtained from a woman older than 75 in good health. The CDR3 runs from the conserved cysteine through the conserved F or W. D genes are given only for firm matches. Size is stated for part of the rows, as once, few or many counts, or as a class when the clone is expanded.

>16|TRBV5-1|TRBD1|.|TRBJ2-3
TGCGCCAGCAGCTTGCGGACAGGGGTCAGCACAGATACGCAGTATTTT
CASSLRTGVSTDTQYF
>17|TRBV3-1|TRBD2|many|TRBJ2-1
TGTGCCAGCAGAGACACCGGGACTAGCGGATCCTACAATGAGCAGTTCTTC
CASRDTGTSGSYNEQFF
>12|TRBV20-1|.|many|TRBJ2-1
TGCAGTGCTAGGTCCTTGGGGTATGAGCAGTTCTTC
CSARSLGYEQFF
>13|TRBV6-2/TRBV6-3|TRBD1|.|TRBJ2-7
TGTGCCAGCCTCGGGACAGGGTACACCGAGCAGTACTTC
CASLGTGYTEQYF
>14|TRBV28|.|.|TRBJ2-4
TGTGCCACCCTCCCCGGGAGTTCGGAGGACATTCAGTACTTC
CATLPGSSEDIQYF
>14|TRBV25-1|.|many|TRBJ2-7
TGTGCCAGCAGTAGAGTCGAGGTATTCAACGAGCAGTACTTC
CASSRVEVFNEQYF
>13|TRBV3-1|TRBD2|.|TRBJ2-1
TGTGCCAGCAGCTACTCCGGGACTAGCGAGCAGTTCTTC
CASSYSGTSEQFF
>12|TRBV7-9|.|many|TRBJ2-1
TGTGCCAGCAGCCGCCTGCTCGAGGAGCAGTTCTTC
CASSRLLEEQFF
>16|TRBV12-3/TRBV12-4|.|.|TRBJ2-5
TGTGCCAGCCAAAGTTTTGGGGGGCAAGCGCACAATGAGCAGTACTTC
CASQSFGGQAHNEQYF
>14|TRBV14|.|few|TRBJ2-7
TGTGCCAGCAGCCACACTGGGAGCTCCTACGAGCAGTACTTC
CASSHTGSSYEQYF
>16|TRBV4-2|.|once|TRBJ2-7
TGTGCCAGCAGCCATCGGGCCAGTGTCGGTTCCTACGAGCAGTACTTC
CASSHRASVGSYEQYF
>17|TRBV3-1|TRBD1|.|TRBJ2-7
TGTGCCAGCAGCCCCCGGGACAGGGGATTGGTTTTCTCCGAGCAGTACTTC
CASSPRDRGLVFSEQYF
>18|TRBV3-1|TRBD2|.|TRBJ2-3
TGTGCCAGCAGCCCTAGAGGGACTAGCGGGCGCCACACAGATACGCAGTATTTT
CASSPRGTSGRHTDTQYF
>15|TRBV14|.|.|TRBJ2-1
TGTGCCAGCAGCCACGACAATTCCCTTTACAATGAGCAGTTCTTC
CASSHDNSLYNEQFF
>14|TRBV11-1|.|.|TRBJ2-5
TGTGCCAGCAGCTCAAGGGGCACTGGAGAGACCCAGTACTTC
CASSSRGTGETQYF
>11|TRBV29-1|.|.|TRBJ1-1
TGCAGCGTTGAAGGGGGAGGTGAAGCTTTCTTT
CSVEGGGEAFF
>19|TRBV3-1|TRBD2|.|TRBJ2-3
TGTGCCAGCAGCCATGGAGGACTAGCGGGAAAATCTAGCACAGATACGCAGTATTTT
CASSHGGLAGKSSTDTQYF
>15|TRBV20-1|.|few|TRBJ2-7
TGCAGTGCTAGTAGGAGTTCCATTTCCTACAATGAGCAGTACTTC
CSASRSSISYNEQYF
>13|TRBV24-1|TRBD1|many|TRBJ2-1
TGTGCCACAGGACAGGGGGCCTACAATGAGCAGTTCTTC
CATGQGAYNEQFF
>15|TRBV5-8|.|.|TRBJ1-1
TGTGCCAGCAGCTTGTTAGGACAGCTGAACACTGAAGCTTTCTTT
CASSLLGQLNTEAFF
>15|TRBV12-3/TRBV12-4|TRBD2|.|TRBJ2-7
TGTGCCAGCAGTTTACGAAGGGGACTAGCGAATGAGCAGTACTTC
CASSLRRGLANEQYF
>18|TRBV7-9|.|few|TRBJ1-5
TGTGCCAGCAGCGAAGGAGGGGTCCGGAGGATAGAAGATCAGCCCCAGCATTTT
CASSEGGVRRIEDQPQHF
>14|TRBV6-1|.|.|TRBJ2-3
TGTGCCAGCAGTCCCAGGCTGAACACAGATACGCAGTATTTT
CASSPRLNTDTQYF
>15|TRBV27|.|few|TRBJ2-2
TGTGCCAGCAGCGATGGAGGGGCGGGCACCGGGGAGCTGTTTTTT
CASSDGGAGTGELFF
>17|TRBV6-5|TRBD2|.|TRBJ2-1
TGTGCCAGCAGCAATGGACTAGCGGGGGGACCCTACAATGAGCAGTTCTTC
CASSNGLAGGPYNEQFF
>11|TRBV6-1|TRBD1|.|TRBJ2-1
TGTGCCAGCAGGCTGGACAGGGGGGAGTTCTTC
CASRLDRGEFF
>12|TRBV20-1|.|.|TRBJ1-2
TGCAGTGTCGTGGCAGGAAACTATGGCTACACCTTC
CSVVAGNYGYTF
>13|TRBV24-1|.|few|TRBJ1-5
TGTGCCACCAGTGATCACGGGGTCCAGCCCCAGCATTTT
CATSDHGVQPQHF
>11|TRBV12-3/TRBV12-4|.|.|TRBJ2-7
TGTGCCAGCAGCCGTTTGAATGAGCAGTACTTC
CASSRLNEQYF
>13|TRBV13|.|.|TRBJ2-3
TGTGCCAGCAGCCGAGGGGTCGCAGATACGCAGTATTTT
CASSRGVADTQYF
>17|TRBV24-1|TRBD1|.|TRBJ1-2
TGTGCCACCAGTGACCTTGAACCCGGGACAGGAGACTATGGCTACACCTTC
CATSDLEPGTGDYGYTF
>18|TRBV2|TRBD1|many|TRBJ2-6
TGTGCCACCCGGACAGGGCACCTTTTCCTCTCTGGGGCCAACGTCCTGACTTTC
CATRTGHLFLSGANVLTF
>14|TRBV5-1|.|many|TRBJ2-3
TGCGCCAGCAGCTTGGGGGACAGCACAGATACGCAGTATTTT
CASSLGDSTDTQYF
>17|TRBV11-1|TRBD1|.|TRBJ2-1
TGTGCCAGCAGCTCAAGAAGGACAGGGGGTAAATACAATGAGCGGTTCTTC
CASSSRRTGGKYNERFF
>13|TRBV12-3/TRBV12-4|.|.|TRBJ2-3
TGTGCCAGCGGTCTAGCGAGCACAGATACGCAGTATTTT
CASGLASTDTQYF
>14|TRBV7-9|.|few|TRBJ2-3
TGTGCCAGCAGCTCACCAACCTGGGCATATACGCAGTATTTT
CASSSPTWAYTQYF
>13|TRBV3-1|.|.|TRBJ2-7
TGTGCCAGCAGCCAATTGGGCCTCAGGGAGCAGTACTTC
CASSQLGLREQYF
>15|TRBV7-2|TRBD1|many|TRBJ2-1
TGTGCCAGCAGCTTTGGATTGGACAGGTACAATGAGCAGTTCTTC
CASSFGLDRYNEQFF
>13|TRBV7-3|TRBD1|.|TRBJ2-7
TGTGCCGGCAGCAGGGACAGGAATTACGAGCAGTACTTC
CAGSRDRNYEQYF
>16|TRBV2|.|.|TRBJ2-1
TGTGCCAGCAGGAGATGGGGGGGGCCCTCCTACAATGAGCAGTTCTTC
CASRRWGGPSYNEQFF